The text below deals with one TCR beta chain. Its antigen is not known. The data stem from a study of cytomegalovirus exposure and HLA in healthy donors. Study-level findings and limits: Reportedly, HLA-A and HLA-B alleles of most subjects were accurately predicted from TCR beta. Researchers counted approximately 160 TCR beta chains as cytomegalovirus-associated.

Primers included in the PCR were 60 Vbeta and 13 Jbeta primers. Authors' methods: Counted up in a later analysis, unique TCR beta chains came to 65 million to 80 million, with about 9.9 million shared. Libraries were prepared by immunoSEQ multiplex PCR; TCRdb keeps only in-frame clonotypes and omits some of them. V and J calls and clone size follow that table, whereas D and trimming were derived from the DNA. The sample has roughly 120,000 clones, about 80% seen once. The material sequenced was PBMCs. This sequence was found in a woman between 45 and 60 years old in good health and CMV-seropositive.

The CDR3 nucleotides read TGTGCCAGCATGACCCTAGCGGCCAACTACAATGAGCAGTTCTTC. This sequence encodes CASMTLAANYNEQFF. The rearrangement joins TRBV6-1 to TRBJ2-1; 7 positions match TRBD2. The CDR3 is made up of 15 amino acids. After removal of 7 bases from V and 3 bases from J, the junction contained 9 bases not matched to a gene. From germline, CDR1 is MNHNS and CDR2 SASEGT.